This is a list of T cell receptor beta chains from one sample in a study of beta chain features in type 1 diabetes. Method: immunoSEQ multiplex PCR; TCRdb's copy keeps in-frame clones and lacks some. The sample carries roughly 380,000 clones, about 18% recorded once. The sequencing sample was made of naive CD4+ T cells from blood. The receptor set was obtained from a woman younger than 30 in good health. Both conserved end residues are part of each CDR3. A D gene is named only where the DNA matches it firmly. Expanded clones get a size class; other rows say once, few or many, or leave the size out.

abundance: few; v_gene: TRBV5-4; j_gene: TRBJ1-1; d_gene: TRBD1; CDR3nt: TGTGCCAGCAGCTCACGACAGGGCACTGAAGCTTTCTTT; CDR3aa: CASSSRQGTEAFF
abundance: NA; v_gene: TRBV19; j_gene: TRBJ1-5; d_gene: TRBD1; CDR3nt: TGTGCCAGTGCCGGGACAGGGATCCAGCCCCAGCATTTT; CDR3aa: CASAGTGIQPQHF
abundance: NA; v_gene: TRBV4-2; j_gene: TRBJ2-3; d_gene: TRBD1; CDR3nt: TGTGCCAGCAGCCCCCGCCGACAGGGTATTTTCACAGATACGCAGTATTTT; CDR3aa: CASSPRRQGIFTDTQYF
abundance: few; v_gene: TRBV2; j_gene: TRBJ2-1; d_gene: TRBD2; CDR3nt: TGTGCCAGCCCTCCCGGGACTAGCGGGGGGGCCAGTGAGCAGTTCTTC; CDR3aa: CASPPGTSGGASEQFF
abundance: few; v_gene: TRBV7-9; j_gene: TRBJ2-3; d_gene: NA; CDR3nt: TGTGCCAGCAGCTTAGTTCAGGACACAGATACGCAGTATTTT; CDR3aa: CASSLVQDTDTQYF
abundance: NA; v_gene: TRBV7-3; j_gene: TRBJ2-5; d_gene: NA; CDR3nt: TGTGCCAGCAGCTTAGGGACACAAGAGACCCAGTACTTC; CDR3aa: CASSLGTQETQYF
abundance: NA; v_gene: TRBV7-7; j_gene: TRBJ2-1; d_gene: NA; CDR3nt: TGTGCTAGCAGCTCCGACTCTTACAATGAGCAGTTCTTC; CDR3aa: CASSSDSYNEQFF
abundance: few; v_gene: TRBV19; j_gene: TRBJ1-2; d_gene: NA; CDR3nt: TGTGCCAGTAGTATCCCCCGCCTGACAGGCATGGGGGGCTACACCTTC; CDR3aa: CASSIPRLTGMGGYTF
abundance: NA; v_gene: TRBV30; j_gene: TRBJ1-1; d_gene: NA; CDR3nt: TGTGCCTGGAACAGGGAGGGGCTAGGGGCTTTCTTT; CDR3aa: CAWNREGLGAFF
abundance: few; v_gene: TRBV7-2; j_gene: TRBJ2-7; d_gene: TRBD2; CDR3nt: TGTGCCAGCAGCTCCTTAGCGGGGGGGTACGAGCAGTACTTC; CDR3aa: CASSSLAGGYEQYF
abundance: few; v_gene: TRBV18; j_gene: TRBJ2-3; d_gene: NA; CDR3nt: TGTGCCAGCTCCGCCCCGGGGGTCTTGGCGAATACGCAGTATTTT; CDR3aa: CASSAPGVLANTQYF